The T cell receptor (beta chain) under discussion was sequenced for a study of CD8 T cells in ankylosing spondylitis. Study results and caveats: What appeared characteristic of ankylosing spondylitis blood was a TCR beta motif of fewer than ten highly homologous variants. In peripheral blood, disease-linked CD8+ clones occurred at relatively low frequencies. Disease-linked clones reportedly concentrated significantly in matched ankylosing spondylitis synovial fluid.

The table lists this clonotype with many counts. Its antigen is as yet unknown. Quantitative 5'-RACE was performed with molecular barcodes, and it yielded the TCR beta libraries. TCRdb recomputed calls from the 5' RACE reads with MiXCR, one row per CDR3 protein. The data contain 200,000 to 300,000 distinct CDR3 sequences, roughly 8.6% of them singletons. Germline lookup yields CDR1 DFQATT and CDR2 SNEGSKA (reference sequence). CDR3 size: 13 residues. Between the trimmed V and J ends, which lost 2 bases and 7 bases, there was a span of 12 bases. V is TRBV20-1 and J is TRBJ2-1; no definite D call. The specimen was blood, either unsorted or a sorted T cell fraction (not recorded which). This TCR was sampled from a male donor with ankylosing spondylitis or in good health (not recorded which). CDR3 DNA sequence: TGCAGTGCTAGACCTACTTCTCCGAATGAGCAGTTCTTC. The encoded protein is CSARPTSPNEQFF.